A selection of T cell receptor beta chains follows, all from one sample in a study of identical twins. One entry per CDR3 protein results from TCRdb running MiXCR on the 5' RACE reads. The sample has 600,000 to 700,000 distinct CDR3 sequences; around 20% are singletons. This sample also belongs to another study, concerning T cells expressing NK-cell markers.

Sequenced input: PBMCs. These receptor sequences come from a young woman in good health. Both conserved end residues are part of each CDR3. A D gene is named only where the DNA matches it firmly. Rows give clone size only sometimes, using once, few, many, or a class for an expanded clone.

length	V	J	D	size	CDR3	DNA
14	TRBV9	TRBJ2-3	TRBD2	NA	CASSAAGGRDTQYF	TGTGCCAGCAGCGCTGCGGGGGGCCGGGATACGCAGTATTTT
16	TRBV9	TRBJ2-3	NA	few	CASSTLGTQRADTQYF	TGTGCCAGCAGCACCCTCGGGACTCAGCGGGCAGATACGCAGTATTTT
13	TRBV12-3/TRBV12-4	TRBJ1-4	NA	many	CASRDYRNEKLFF	TGTGCCAGCAGGGATTATCGGAATGAAAAACTGTTTTTT
15	TRBV30	TRBJ2-5	NA	NA	CAWSALSGLQETQYF	TGTGCCTGGAGCGCCCTAAGCGGTTTACAAGAGACCCAGTACTTC
16	TRBV20-1	TRBJ2-3	NA	few	CSARDFAGIGTDTQYF	TGCAGTGCTAGAGATTTCGCAGGAATAGGAACAGATACGCAGTATTTT
13	TRBV12-3/TRBV12-4	TRBJ2-7	NA	NA	CASSSLPGERQYF	TGTGCCAGCAGTTCCCTGCCAGGAGAACGGCAGTACTTC
14	TRBV5-1	TRBJ2-1	NA	few	CASHLGGLYNEQFF	TGCGCCAGCCACCTGGGGGGCCTGTACAATGAGCAGTTCTTC
15	TRBV9	TRBJ2-2	NA	NA	CASSVGGPLTGELFF	TGTGCCAGCAGCGTAGGCGGGCCGCTCACCGGGGAGCTGTTTTTT
16	TRBV5-1	TRBJ2-3	NA	NA	CASSLVGDRTTDTQYF	TGCGCCAGCAGCTTGGTAGGTGACAGGACCACAGATACGCAGTATTTT
14	TRBV10-3	TRBJ2-1	NA	few	CAISEGPPSDEQFF	TGTGCCATCAGTGAGGGGCCCCCCTCCGATGAGCAGTTCTTC
13	TRBV20-1	TRBJ1-1	NA	few	CSASKDTNTEAFF	TGCAGTGCTAGTAAGGACACGAACACTGAAGCTTTCTTT
14	TRBV5-5	TRBJ2-7	NA	NA	CASSRAEPHSEQYF	TGTGCCAGCAGCAGAGCGGAGCCCCATAGCGAGCAGTACTTC
13	TRBV29-1	TRBJ1-2	TRBD1	NA	CSVPGTGEVGYTF	TGCAGCGTTCCCGGGACAGGGGAAGTAGGCTACACCTTC
14	TRBV7-2	TRBJ1-4	NA	NA	CASSSRALGEKLFF	TGTGCCAGCAGCTCCAGGGCCCTTGGTGAAAAACTGTTTTTT
12	TRBV19	TRBJ2-3	NA	NA	CASSQGSDTQYF	TGTGCCAGTAGTCAAGGGTCAGATACGCAGTATTTT
12	TRBV20-1	TRBJ2-7	TRBD2	NA	CSAGGARGDQYF	TGCAGTGCGGGAGGGGCTAGAGGGGACCAGTACTTC
16	TRBV20-1	TRBJ2-1	TRBD2	few	CSAPGRLADSYNEQFF	TGCAGTGCTCCAGGCCGGCTAGCGGACTCCTACAATGAGCAGTTCTTC
12	TRBV5-1	TRBJ2-3	NA	many	CASSFLTDTQYF	TGTGCCAGCAGTTTTTTGACAGATACGCAGTATTTT
12	TRBV5-1	TRBJ1-1	NA	NA	CASSLEATEAFF	TGCGCCAGCAGCTTGGAAGCCACTGAAGCTTTCTTT
13	TRBV12-3/TRBV12-4	TRBJ2-7	NA	NA	CASSLTGYDEQYF	TGTGCCAGCAGTTTAACGGGCTATGACGAGCAGTACTTC
16	TRBV4-3	TRBJ1-6	NA	many	CASSQESVRGGSPLHF	TGCGCCAGCAGCCAAGAATCGGTCAGGGGAGGGTCACCCCTCCACTTT
14	TRBV20-1	TRBJ2-1	TRBD1	NA	CSARGQGTGSEQFF	TGCAGTGCCCGGGGACAGGGCACCGGGAGTGAGCAGTTCTTC
14	TRBV5-1	TRBJ2-5	TRBD1	many	CASSLGTGRETQYF	TGCGCCAGCAGCTTGGGGACAGGGCGAGAGACCCAGTACTTC
17	TRBV27	TRBJ2-1	NA	few	CASSSRRGGSSYNEQFF	TGTGCCAGCAGTTCCCGTCGAGGGGGGAGTTCCTACAATGAGCAGTTCTTC
11	TRBV20-1	TRBJ2-1	NA	NA	CSVAFSDEQFF	TGCAGTGTGGCGTTTTCGGATGAGCAGTTCTTC
17	TRBV5-5	TRBJ2-3	TRBD2	few	CASSLVRLAGHTDTQYF	TGTGCCAGCAGCTTGGTCCGACTAGCGGGGCACACAGATACGCAGTATTTT
16	TRBV12-3/TRBV12-4	TRBJ1-3	NA	NA	CASSAWVGREGNTIYF	TGTGCCAGCAGTGCTTGGGTGGGGAGGGAAGGAAACACCATATATTTT
12	TRBV6-5	TRBJ1-1	NA	NA	CASRAWNTEAFF	TGTGCCAGCAGGGCCTGGAACACTGAAGCTTTCTTT
13	TRBV6-1	TRBJ2-2	NA	many	CASTDRNTGELFF	TGTGCCAGCACCGACAGAAACACCGGGGAGCTGTTTTTT